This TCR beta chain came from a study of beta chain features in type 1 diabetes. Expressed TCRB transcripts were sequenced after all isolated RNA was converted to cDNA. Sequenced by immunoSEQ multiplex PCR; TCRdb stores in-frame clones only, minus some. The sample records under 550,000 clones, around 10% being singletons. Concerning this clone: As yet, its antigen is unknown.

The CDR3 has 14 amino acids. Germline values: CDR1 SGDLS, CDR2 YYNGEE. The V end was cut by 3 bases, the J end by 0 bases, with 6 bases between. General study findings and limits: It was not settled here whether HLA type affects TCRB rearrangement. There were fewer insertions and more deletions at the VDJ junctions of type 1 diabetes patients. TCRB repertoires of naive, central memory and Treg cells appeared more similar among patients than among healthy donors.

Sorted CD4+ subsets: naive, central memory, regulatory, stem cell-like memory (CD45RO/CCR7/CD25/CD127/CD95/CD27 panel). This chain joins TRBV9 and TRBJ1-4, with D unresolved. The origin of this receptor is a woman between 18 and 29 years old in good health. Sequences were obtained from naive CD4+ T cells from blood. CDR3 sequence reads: CASSGIPTNEKLFF. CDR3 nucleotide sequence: TGTGCCAGCAGCGGAATACCAACTAATGAAAAACTGTTTTTT.